This T cell receptor (beta chain) derives from a study of blood T cells in healthy people across ages. To note about this clonotype: What it recognizes is unknown.

Then a second PCR, running roughly 7 to 11 cycles, was carried out with a sample-barcoded 5' primer and a J-beta primer mix. TCRdb re-derived calls from the 5' RACE reads in MiXCR, one entry per CDR3 protein. The sample includes about 1,500,000 distinct CDR3 sequences, about 28% of them seen just once. The CDR3 spans 16 residues. J was trimmed by 4 bases and V by 6 bases; bases with no gene match: 12. Study-wide results and limits: Across samples, TCR beta diversity tracked strongly with naive T cell percentage.

Sequenced: blood. The rearrangement links TRBV12-3 or TRBV12-4 to TRBJ1-5, with TRBD1 matching over 7 bases. This receptor was obtained from a woman aged 25 to 39 in good health. The CDR3 DNA is TGTGCCAGCAGCTGGAGGGGGACAGCGCCGAATCAGCCCCAGCATTTT. This codes for CASSWRGTAPNQPQHF.